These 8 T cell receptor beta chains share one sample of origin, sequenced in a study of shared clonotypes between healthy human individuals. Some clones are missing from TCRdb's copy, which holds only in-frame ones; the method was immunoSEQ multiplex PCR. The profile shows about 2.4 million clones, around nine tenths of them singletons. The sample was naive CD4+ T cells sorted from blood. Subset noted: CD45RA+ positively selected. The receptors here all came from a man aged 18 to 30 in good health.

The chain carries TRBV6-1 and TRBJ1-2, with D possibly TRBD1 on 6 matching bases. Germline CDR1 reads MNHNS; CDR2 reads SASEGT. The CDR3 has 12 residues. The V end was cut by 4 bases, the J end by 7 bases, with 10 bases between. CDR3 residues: CASSVQGSGYTF. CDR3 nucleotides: TGTGCCAGCAGTGTACAGGGATCTGGCTACACCTTC.

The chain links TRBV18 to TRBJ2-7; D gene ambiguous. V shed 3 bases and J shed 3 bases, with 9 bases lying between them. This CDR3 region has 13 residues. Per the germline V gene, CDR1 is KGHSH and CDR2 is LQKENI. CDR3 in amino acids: CASSPAPDYEQYF. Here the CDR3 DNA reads TGTGCCAGCTCACCGGCCCCAGACTACGAGCAGTACTTC.

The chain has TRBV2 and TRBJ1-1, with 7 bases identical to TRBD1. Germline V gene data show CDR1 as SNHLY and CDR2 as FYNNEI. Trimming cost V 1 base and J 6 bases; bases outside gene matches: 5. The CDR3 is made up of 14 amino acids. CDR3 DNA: TGTGCCAGCAGTGAAGGGGTGACAGGGCCTGAAGCTTTCTTT. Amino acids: CASSEGVTGPEAFF.

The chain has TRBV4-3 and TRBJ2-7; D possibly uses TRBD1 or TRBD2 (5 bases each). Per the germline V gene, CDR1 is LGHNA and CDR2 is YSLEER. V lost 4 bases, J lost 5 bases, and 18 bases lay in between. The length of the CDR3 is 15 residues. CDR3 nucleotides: TGCGCCAGCAGCCTTCAGCCGGGATCAGGGAACGAGCAGTACTTC. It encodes CASSLQPGSGNEQYF.

The DNA of the CDR3 is TGTGCCAGCAGCTGGGACAGCGGGAGGTACGAGCAGTACTTC. This gives the protein CASSWDSGRYEQYF. J is TRBJ2-7 and V is TRBV11-2, with 9 bases that match TRBD2. CDR3 length: 14 amino acids. Germline V CDR1 and CDR2: SGHAT, FQNNGV. V was pared by 4 bases and J by 4 bases, with 5 bases of the junction left unmatched.

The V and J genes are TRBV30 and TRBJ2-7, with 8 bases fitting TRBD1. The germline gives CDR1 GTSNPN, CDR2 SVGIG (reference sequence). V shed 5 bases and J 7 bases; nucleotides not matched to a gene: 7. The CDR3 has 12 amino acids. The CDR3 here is CAWSQGAREQYF. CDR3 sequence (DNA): TGTGCCTGGTCCCAGGGGGCGCGGGAGCAGTACTTC.

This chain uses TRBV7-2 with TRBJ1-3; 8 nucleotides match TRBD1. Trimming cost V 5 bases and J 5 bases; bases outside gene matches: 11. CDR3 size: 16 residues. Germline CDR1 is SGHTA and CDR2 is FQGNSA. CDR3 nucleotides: TGTGCCAGCAGCCCGCACAGGGGGGGAGCCAGAAACACCATATATTTT. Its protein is CASSPHRGGARNTIYF.

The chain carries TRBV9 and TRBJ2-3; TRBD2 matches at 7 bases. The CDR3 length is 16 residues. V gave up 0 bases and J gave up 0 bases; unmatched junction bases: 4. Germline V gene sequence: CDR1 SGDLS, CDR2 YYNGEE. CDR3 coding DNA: TGTGCCAGCAGCGTAGCGAGCGGGGAAAGCACAGATACGCAGTATTTT. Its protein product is CASSVASGESTDTQYF.